A single sample gave rise to the 31 T cell receptor beta chains below, sequenced in a study of blood T cell repertoires in COVID-19. The data were produced by immunoSEQ multiplex PCR, yet TCRdb's version contains in-frame clones alone and is incomplete. The data hold approximately 150,000 clones, with more than 85% observed a single time. The sample comprised peripheral blood. These receptors were obtained from a man aged 50-59 years with active or convalescent COVID-19.

The chain combines TRBV28 with TRBJ2-7; D unresolved. Germline-derived CDR1 and CDR2 are MDHEN and SYDVKM. The CDR3 is made up of 14 amino acids. Deletions cut 2 bases from V and 0 bases from J, with 8 bases between. CDR3 protein: CASSLLVSSYEQYF. DNA of the CDR3: TGTGCCAGCAGTTTACTAGTAAGCTCCTACGAGCAGTACTTC.

The V gene is TRBV3-1 (or the pseudogene TRBV3-2), the J gene TRBJ1-1, with D unresolved. The germline V and J ends were trimmed by 8 bases and 5 bases, with 12 bases remaining between them. Germline lookup yields CDR1 LGHDT and CDR2 YNNKEL (reference sequence). The CDR3 runs 12 residues. CDR3 residues: CASSVTGTEAFF. In nucleotides, the CDR3 is TGTGCCAGCTCTGTTACGGGAACTGAAGCTTTCTTT.

The chain has TRBV21-1 and TRBJ2-7; the table's D call, TRBD2, was not checked against the DNA. TRBV21-1 is a pseudogene locus. The CDR3 has 17 amino acids. This chain's CDR3 is CASSQNLSRLAGPEQYF. The DNA of the CDR3 is TGTGCCAGCAGCCAAAACTTAAGCCGGCTAGCGGGACCCGAGCAGTACTTC.

This clone was picked up a small number of times. The chain combines TRBV4-2 with TRBJ1-3; D ambiguous. Germline CDR1 LGHNA, CDR2 YNFKEQ. The CDR3 is 15 amino acids. Trimming took off 3 bases at V and 0 bases at J, with 9 bases between the two ends. Here the CDR3 reads CASSQRYLSGNTIYF. DNA for the CDR3: TGTGCCAGCAGCCAGAGATACCTCTCTGGAAACACCATATATTTT.

This clone was picked up one time. This chain joins TRBV27 and TRBJ1-5; D may be TRBD1 (5 bases). Trimming took 5 bases from V and 7 from J, leaving 15 bases between them. Germline V gene data show CDR1 as MNHEY and CDR2 as SMNVEV (reference sequence). This CDR3 comprises 14 residues. CDR3 protein: CASSPLGRVQPQHF. In nucleotides, the CDR3 is TGTGCCAGCAGTCCCTTGGGCAGGGTACAGCCCCAGCATTTT.

J is TRBJ2-7 and V is TRBV30; 10 bases map to TRBD2. Germline CDR1 is GTSNPN and CDR2 is SVGIG (reference sequence). The CDR3 runs 13 residues. The trim removed 2 bases at V and 5 bases at J, leaving 3 bases unmatched. CDR3: CAWSLAGADEQYF. The CDR3 DNA sequence: TGTGCCTGGAGTCTAGCGGGGGCGGACGAGCAGTACTTC.

V and J are TRBV24-1 and TRBJ2-1, with TRBD1 identical over 11 bases. Germline V gene lookup returns CDR1 KGHDR and CDR2 SFDVKD. This CDR3 contains 11 residues. V lost 7 bases to trimming and J lost 15 bases; unmatched junction nucleotides: 4. In DNA form, the CDR3 reads TGTGCCACCAGGGGACAGGGGGTTATGTTCTTC. Translated, it gives CATRGQGVMFF.

In this sample, this clone turned up once. The genes are TRBV5-6 and TRBJ2-5, with TRBD2 matching 8 bases. V trimming: 3 bases; J trimming: 5 bases; junction bases outside the gene matches: 9. Per germline, CDR1 SGHDT and CDR2 YYEEEE. There are 15 residues in the CDR3. The CDR3 sequence: CASSSPGGARETQYF. The CDR3 DNA reads as TGTGCCAGCAGCTCCCCCGGGGGGGCTCGGGAGACCCAGTACTTC.

This chain connects TRBV5-1 to TRBJ2-1; 12 bases are a match to TRBD2. The CDR3 extends over 17 amino acids. The germline V gene encodes CDR1 SGHRS and CDR2 YFSETQ. The trim removed 4 bases at V and 6 bases at J, leaving 11 bases unmatched. This chain's CDR3 is CASSPQTSGGLSNEQFF. The CDR3, as DNA: TGCGCCAGCAGCCCACAGACTAGCGGGGGTTTGAGCAATGAGCAGTTCTTC.

The chain is built from TRBV12-3 or TRBV12-4 and TRBJ1-5, with 7 nucleotides matching TRBD1. Germline trimming cut 5 bases from V and 6 bases from J; bases unmatched to any gene: 1. The CDR3 extends over 12 amino acids. The CDR3 loop reads CASSRDSQPQHF. CDR3 coding DNA: TGTGCCAGCAGTCGGGACAGTCAGCCCCAGCATTTT.

The V and J genes are TRBV29-1 and TRBJ2-7; tentatively, D is TRBD1 (5 bases). The CDR3 spans 12 residues. The germline V gene encodes CDR1 SQVTM and CDR2 ANQGSEA. Trimming removed 6 bases at V and 4 bases at J, with 13 bases between. CDR3 DNA sequence: TGCAGCGTGGGGCAGGGTCGGTACGAGCAGTACTTC. It codes for CSVGQGRYEQYF.

The chain has TRBV10-3 and TRBJ2-7; 9 bases are shared with TRBD1. There are 14 residues in the CDR3. The germline gives CDR1 ENHRY, CDR2 SYGVKD. The trim removed 9 bases at V and 3 bases at J, leaving 9 bases unmatched. The CDR3 DNA reads as TGTGCCATTGGGCTCCGGGACAGGGACTACGAGCAGTACTTC. It is translated as CAIGLRDRDYEQYF.

The chain is built from TRBV20-1 and TRBJ2-1; D perhaps matches TRBD2 (5 bases). The ends were cut back, 3 bases at V and 5 bases at J, with 20 bases in the middle. The CDR3 is made up of 16 amino acids. Germline V lookup: CDR1 DFQATT, CDR2 SNEGSKA (reference sequence). In nucleotides, the CDR3 is TGCAGTGCTAGTTTGGTTAAGGGTGGGAGCGACAATGAGCAGTTCTTC. Its translation: CSASLVKGGSDNEQFF.

The genes are TRBV5-1 and TRBJ2-6; 7 bases line up with TRBD2. V shed 2 bases, J shed 0 bases, and the junction held 5 bases outside the gene matches. This CDR3 region has 17 residues. Germline values: CDR1 SGHRS, CDR2 YFSETQ. DNA for the CDR3: TGCGCCAGCAGCTTAGCGGGACGGAGCTCTGGGGCCAACGTCCTGACTTTC. Translation: CASSLAGRSSGANVLTF.

The CDR3 region has the DNA TGTGCCAGCAGGAGACAGGGGATCGGAGAGACCCAGTACTTC. Amino acids: CASRRQGIGETQYF. The rearrangement links TRBV6-5 to TRBJ2-5, with TRBD1 matching 8 bases. V dropped 6 bases and J dropped 4; count of bases not matched to a gene: 7. The CDR3 length is 14 residues. CDR1 MNHEY and CDR2 SVGAGI come from the germline V gene.

The gene calls are TRBV7-7 and TRBJ2-1; 7 positions agree with TRBD2. J gave up 5 bases and V 5 bases, and 6 bases lay outside the gene matches. Germline values: CDR1 SSHAT, CDR2 FNYEAQ (reference sequence). CDR3 size: 14 residues. The CDR3 sequence is CASSGGSGNNEQFF. CDR3 nucleotides: TGTGCCAGCAGCGGAGGGAGCGGGAACAATGAGCAGTTCTTC.

In DNA, the CDR3 is TGTGCCAGTAGTACGACAAGGACTTCCAGCACAGATACGCAGTATTTT. Protein sequence: CASSTTRTSSTDTQYF. The chain employs TRBV19 and TRBJ2-3; the D gene is possibly TRBD2 (5 bases). CDR3 length: 16 residues. V lost 4 bases and J 0 bases, leaving 14 bases between the germline ends. The germline V gene has CDR1 LNHDA and CDR2 SQIVND (reference sequence).

This clone was recorded once. The CDR3 DNA follows: TGTGCCAGCATGGGAACAGGGACGAACACTGAAGCTTTCTTT. It specifies CASMGTGTNTEAFF. This chain uses TRBV2 with TRBJ1-1, with D possibly matching TRBD1 (6 bases). This CDR3 contains 14 residues. Germline V gene sequence: CDR1 SNHLY, CDR2 FYNNEI. V dropped 7 bases and J dropped 1 base, with 13 bases sitting between them. The whole variable domain, remainder taken from reference TRBV2 and TRBJ1-1, is EPEVTQTPSHQVTQMGQEVILRCVPISNHLYFYWYRQILGQKVEFLVSFYNNEISEKSEIFDDQFSVERPDGSNFTLKIRSTKLEDSAMYFCASMGTGTNTEAFFGQGTRLTVV.

This rearrangement joins TRBV30 to TRBJ2-7, with 7 bases lining up with TRBD1. Germline CDR1 reads GTSNPN; CDR2 reads SVGIG (reference sequence). There are 18 residues in the CDR3. The ends lost 2 bases at V and 0 bases at J; junction bases unmatched: 16. The CDR3 DNA follows: TGTGCCTGGAGTTTCCTCGGGGACAGCCAGGGGAGCTCCTACGAGCAGTACTTC. Protein: CAWSFLGDSQGSSYEQYF.

CDR3 loop: CASSQDRLGGTDTQYF. In DNA, the CDR3 is TGTGCCAGCAGCCAAGATCGGCTAGGGGGCACAGATACGCAGTATTTT. V and J are TRBV4-2 and TRBJ2-3; D perhaps matches TRBD1 (5 bases). V was pared by 0 bases and J by 1 base, with 11 bases between. This CDR3 is built from 16 residues. Germline CDR1 and CDR2: LGHNA and YNFKEQ.

The CDR3 spells CASTADYNEQFF. CDR3 sequence (DNA): TGTGCCAGCACGGCGGATTACAATGAGCAGTTCTTC. V usage is TRBV2 and J usage is TRBJ2-1; unclear D gene. CDR1 SNHLY and CDR2 FYNNEI come from the germline V gene. V was shortened by 7 bases and J by 4 bases, with 8 bases between the two germline ends. The CDR3 extends over 12 amino acids.

The rearrangement links TRBV21-1 to TRBJ1-1. TRBV21-1 is listed as a pseudogene. The CDR3 sequence is 15 residues long. The CDR3 DNA reads as TGTGCCAGCAGCAAAGCGCTGGGCGGGGAAACTGAAGCTTTCTTT. Residues: CASSKALGGETEAFF.

The chain's CDR3 is CASSFTSRENQPQHF. The CDR3 coding sequence is TGTGCCAGCAGTTTTACTTCTAGGGAGAATCAGCCCCAGCATTTT. The V gene is TRBV28, the J gene TRBJ1-5; D unclear. The CDR3 is made up of 15 amino acids. Germline loops: CDR1 MDHEN, CDR2 SYDVKM. V lost 3 bases to trimming and J lost 4 bases, with 13 bases between them. Using reference TRBV28 and TRBJ1-5 for the parts outside the CDR3, the full variable domain is DVKVTQSSRYLVKRTGEKVFLECVQDMDHENMFWYRQDPGLGLRLIYFSYDVKMKEKGDIPEGYSVSREKKERFSLILESASTNQTSMYLCASSFTSRENQPQHFGDGTRLSIL.

The rearrangement uses TRBV7-9 and TRBJ2-2; D possibly corresponds to TRBD2 (5 bases). Trimming stripped 0 bases from V and 14 bases from J, with 7 bases between. The CDR3 totals 11 residues. The germline gives CDR1 SEHNR, CDR2 FQNEAQ (reference sequence). The chain's CDR3 is CASSLAGSLFF. CDR3 DNA: TGTGCCAGCAGCTTAGCAGGGAGTCTGTTTTTT.

Here the CDR3 DNA reads TGTGCCAGCAGCCCACATCGGGGTGGGTCCGGGGAGCTGTTTTTT. As protein: CASSPHRGGSGELFF. The J gene is TRBJ2-2, the V gene TRBV7-6; D might be TRBD2 (5 bases). The CDR3 sequence is 15 residues long. CDR1 is SGHVS and CDR2 is FNYEAQ in the germline V gene. Trimming took 5 bases from V and 6 from J, leaving 16 bases between them.

The count of this clone is one. CDR3 sequence: CAISMDSYNEQFF. In DNA, the CDR3 is TGTGCCATCAGTATGGACAGCTACAATGAGCAGTTCTTC. This rearrangement joins TRBV10-3 to TRBJ2-1; weak D call: TRBD1 (6 bases). V shed 5 bases and J shed 3 bases, with 8 bases lying between them. This CDR3 has 13 amino acids. Germline CDR1 and CDR2: ENHRY and SYGVKD.

The V and J genes are TRBV23-1 and TRBJ1-5; a possible D gene is TRBD1 (6 bases). TRBV23-1 is recorded as an ORF, its role being uncertain. This CDR3 contains 14 residues. With 7 bases removed from V and 5 bases from J, the gap between germline ends came to 15 bases. CDR3 bases: TGCGCCAGCAATCCCCGGGAGGGGGATCAGCCCCAGCATTTT. As protein: CASNPREGDQPQHF.

This clone was picked up one time. The V call is TRBV6-2 or TRBV6-3, the J call TRBJ2-5, with TRBD2 matching 12 bases. In germline, CDR1 is MNHEY, CDR2 SVGEGT. V trimming: 6 bases; J trimming: 2 bases; junction bases outside the gene matches: 7. This CDR3 region has 16 residues. The CDR3 nucleotides are TGTGCCAGCAGCCGGGGACTAGCGGGTACGCAAGAGACCCAGTACTTC. Amino acid sequence: CASSRGLAGTQETQYF.

The V gene is TRBV19, the J gene TRBJ1-4; D is ambiguous. The CDR3 is 15 residues long. Germline assignment: CDR1 LNHDA and CDR2 SQIVND (reference sequence). V was cut by 4 bases and J by 4 bases, with 13 bases left in between. CDR3 protein: CASSKKTGVNEKLFF. The CDR3 DNA sequence: TGTGCCAGTAGTAAGAAGACGGGAGTTAATGAAAAACTGTTTTTT.

The rearrangement uses TRBV30 and TRBJ2-3; D call uncertain. This CDR3 region has 12 residues. Germline CDR1 and CDR2: GTSNPN and SVGIG (reference sequence). The V end was cut by 0 bases, the J end by 5 bases, with 6 bases between. This CDR3 is CAWSVQRDTQYF. The CDR3 nucleotides read TGTGCCTGGAGTGTACAGAGAGATACGCAGTATTTT.

V is TRBV5-1 and J is TRBJ1-2; TRBD1 aligns across 8 bases. The V gene end was trimmed by 4 bases and the J gene end by 8 bases; junction bases not matched to a gene: 7. Germline V lookup: CDR1 SGHRS, CDR2 YFSETQ. The CDR3 totals 13 residues. For the CDR3, the DNA is TGCGCCAGCAGCCCGGACAGGGAGAAAGGCTACACCTTC. Its translation is CASSPDREKGYTF.